The sequence of this T cell receptor beta chain was determined in a study of T-cell memory formation after mild COVID-19. TCRdb used MiXCR to reprocess the 5' RACE reads, holding one entry per CDR3 protein. The sample comprises over 300,000 distinct CDR3 sequences, 20% to 25% of which are singletons, and roughly a fifth rests with the top ten. CDR1 SGHAT and CDR2 FQNNGV come from the germline V gene. The CDR3 is made up of 14 amino acids. Trimming took 5 bases from V and 2 from J; bases not matched to a gene: 4. This clonotype was detected a few times. Specimen: PBMCs or a T cell subset sorted from them (not recorded which). The clonotype comes from a man between 18 and 29 years old who had mild COVID-19 (a few samples of this study predate the infection). Cell type and time point are not known. This chain connects TRBV11-2 to TRBJ1-2, with 8 bases aligning to TRBD1. CDR3 amino acids: CASSGRGRNYGYTF. The DNA for the CDR3 is TGTGCCAGCAGCGGCAGGGGGCGAAACTATGGCTACACCTTC.